Following are 20 T cell receptor beta chains from one sample sequenced in a study of T cells in localized non-small cell lung cancer. Repertoires were generated with immunoSEQ multiplex PCR, while TCRdb's copy carries only in-frame clones and drops some. The sample lists approximately 50,000 clones; about 88% were seen once. Source: PBMCs, taken before any cancer treatment. Source of these receptors: a man aged 40 to 70 with stage II lung adenocarcinoma.

The DNA for the CDR3 is TGCAGCGTTGGTCCGGGACTGGCTCGGGAGCAGTACTTC. This gives the protein CSVGPGLAREQYF. The gene calls are TRBV29-1 and TRBJ2-7; a weak D match, TRBD2 (6 bases). Germline V gene lookup returns CDR1 SQVTM and CDR2 ANQGSEA. This CDR3 spans 13 amino acids. V dropped 4 bases and J dropped 7 bases, with 17 bases sitting between them.

The V call is TRBV7-9, the J call TRBJ2-2, with D unclear. The CDR3 covers 13 residues. Between the trimmed V and J ends, which lost 5 bases and 6 bases, there was a span of 10 bases. CDR1 and CDR2 from the germline V gene are SEHNR and FQNEAQ (reference sequence). The chain's CDR3 is CASSLLGAGELFF. CDR3 bases: TGTGCCAGCAGCCTGCTAGGAGCCGGGGAGCTGTTTTTT.

The V gene is TRBV7-8, the J gene TRBJ2-2; D gene unclear. Trimming shortened V by 4 bases and J by 8 bases, and 23 bases separated the two germline ends. CDR1 is SGHVS, CDR2 FQNEAQ, per germline. This CDR3 comprises 17 residues. The CDR3 region is CASSYLGTLAAVGELFF. CDR3 sequence (DNA): TGTGCCAGCAGCTATTTGGGAACCCTTGCTGCAGTTGGGGAGCTGTTTTTT.

This clone was observed once. The chain employs TRBV5-1 and TRBJ1-3; no reliable D call. The CDR3 runs to 13 residues. CDR1 and CDR2 (germline): SGHRS, YFSETQ. The V end lost 4 bases, the J end lost 0 bases, and 5 bases lay between the germline ends. This chain's CDR3 is CASSPNSGNTIYF. CDR3 DNA: TGCGCCAGCAGCCCGAACTCTGGAAACACCATATATTTT.

The rearrangement joins TRBV5-1 to TRBJ1-2, with TRBD1 as a possible D gene (5 bases). Trimming took off 3 bases at V and 4 bases at J, with 19 bases between the two ends. Germline loops: CDR1 SGHRS, CDR2 YFSETQ. CDR3 length: 16 amino acids. The CDR3 loop is CASSSGRGGAGYGYTF. As DNA, the CDR3 is TGCGCCAGCAGCTCAGGTCGCGGAGGGGCGGGCTATGGCTACACCTTC.

This rearrangement joins TRBV30 to TRBJ1-3; 9 bases are a match to TRBD1. After removal of 5 bases from V and 5 bases from J, the junction contained 4 bases not matched to a gene. The CDR3 runs 13 residues. Germline CDR1 reads GTSNPN; CDR2 reads SVGIG (reference sequence). CDR3 bases: TGTGCCTGGCGGACAGGGGAGCGAAACACCATATATTTT. The encoded protein is CAWRTGERNTIYF.

Remarks on this clone: The junction departs from the called germline gene at one end, perhaps through a read error. This chain connects TRBV2 to TRBJ2-5; TRBD1 is a possible D gene (5 bases). CDR1 and CDR2 from the germline V gene are SNHLY and FYNNEI. This CDR3 contains 15 residues. DNA of the CDR3: TGTGCCAGCAGAAGTGGTAGGGGTTACCAAGAGATCCAGTACTTC. Its protein product is CASRSGRGYQEIQYF.

The V call is TRBV5-7, the J call TRBJ2-7; D ambiguous. TRBV5-7 is flagged as an ORF with uncertain function. The CDR3 length is 14 residues. The V gene lost 3 bases and the J gene lost 2 bases, with 12 bases spanning the gap. CDR3: CASSSGLTPYEQYV. The CDR3, as DNA: TGTGCCAGCAGCTCAGGCCTTACCCCCTACGAGCAGTACGTC.

V is TRBV6-5 and J is TRBJ1-2; TRBD1 matches at 8 bases. The CDR3 runs 15 residues. Losses at the gene ends were 7 bases for V and 4 bases for J; bases not matched to a gene: 11. Germline V gives CDR1 MNHEY, CDR2 SVGAGI. The CDR3 spells CASIGQGLSTYGYTF. In DNA form, the CDR3 reads TGTGCCAGCATTGGACAGGGCCTATCCACCTATGGCTACACCTTC.

In this sample, this clone turned up once. V is TRBV18 and J is TRBJ2-1; 9 positions agree with TRBD1. This CDR3 comprises 16 residues. With 0 bases clipped from V and 4 bases from J, the junction kept 4 bases outside the gene matches. Germline CDR1 reads KGHSH; CDR2 reads LQKENI. The CDR3 loop reads CASSPPGTGRYNEQFF. In DNA, the CDR3 is TGTGCCAGCTCACCACCTGGGACAGGGCGGTACAATGAGCAGTTCTTC. Full variable domain (remainder filled in from reference TRBV18 and TRBJ2-1): NAGVMQNPRHLVRRRGQEARLRCSPMKGHSHVYWYRQLPEEGLKFMVYLQKENIIDESGMPKERFSAEFPKEGPSILRIQQVVRGDSAAYFCASSPPGTGRYNEQFFGPGTRLTVL.

This clone was recorded only once. The chain carries TRBV2 and TRBJ2-5, with 8 positions matching TRBD2. Losses at the gene ends were 7 bases for V and 4 bases for J; bases not matched to a gene: 8. In germline, CDR1 is SNHLY, CDR2 FYNNEI. The CDR3 is 14 residues long. The CDR3 sequence is CASIPTSGRETQYF. CDR3 DNA: TGTGCCAGCATTCCTACTAGCGGTCGAGAGACCCAGTACTTC. Full variable domain (outside the CDR3, taken from reference TRBV2 and TRBJ2-5): EPEVTQTPSHQVTQMGQEVILRCVPISNHLYFYWYRQILGQKVEFLVSFYNNEISEKSEIFDDQFSVERPDGSNFTLKIRSTKLEDSAMYFCASIPTSGRETQYFGPGTRLLVL.

The rearrangement joins TRBV13 to TRBJ2-4, with D perhaps TRBD1 or TRBD2 (5 bases each). The CDR3 spans 14 residues. CDR1 is PRHDT and CDR2 is FYEKMQ in the germline V gene (reference sequence). The germline V and J ends were trimmed by 5 bases and 5 bases, with 13 bases remaining between them. The DNA of the CDR3 is TGTGCCAGCAGCCCCCCCGGGACCGAAAACATTCAGTACTTC. Its protein is CASSPPGTENIQYF.

V usage is TRBV18 and J usage is TRBJ2-5, with TRBD1 matching over 7 bases. J was trimmed by 1 base and V by 3 bases; bases with no gene match: 14. The CDR3 is 18 amino acids. Per the germline V gene, CDR1 is KGHSH and CDR2 is LQKENI. The CDR3 bases are TGTGCCAGCTCACCGGACAGGTTTAATTTTATAGGCCAAGAGACCCAGTACTTC. Translated, it gives CASSPDRFNFIGQETQYF.

This clone was counted a few times. The CDR3 loop is CASSFRTDLSYEQYF. The DNA of the CDR3 is TGTGCCAGCAGCTTCCGGACGGACCTCTCCTACGAGCAGTACTTC. This rearrangement joins TRBV5-6 to TRBJ2-7, with D unclear. CDR3 length: 15 amino acids. CDR1 is SGHDT, CDR2 YYEEEE, per germline. V was cut by 2 bases and J by 0 bases, with 12 bases left in between.

The rearrangement joins TRBV5-4 to TRBJ1-2; possible D gene TRBD1, 6 bases. The CDR3 runs to 15 residues. Deletions cut 0 bases from V and 4 bases from J, with 13 bases between. Per germline, CDR1 SGHNT and CDR2 YYREEE (reference sequence). CDR3 DNA sequence: TGTGCCAGCAGCTTGGACCCGGGGACATCCTATGGCTACACCTTC. This encodes CASSLDPGTSYGYTF.

The chain has TRBV4-1 and TRBJ1-5, with D unclear. V lost 0 bases and J 4 bases, leaving 10 bases between the germline ends. The length of the CDR3 is 15 residues. Germline CDR1 MGHRA, CDR2 YSYEKL. The CDR3 nucleotides are TGCGCCAGCAGCCAAGAGTCAGCGATAAATCAGCCCCAGCATTTT. Encoded protein: CASSQESAINQPQHF.

J is TRBJ1-5 and V is TRBV28; D might be TRBD1 (5 bases). V lost 6 bases, J lost 3 bases, and 9 bases lay in between. CDR3 length equals 13 residues. Looked up from germline, CDR1 is MDHEN and CDR2 is SYDVKM. The CDR3 here is CASRGDPNQPQHF. The DNA of the CDR3 is TGTGCCAGCAGAGGGGACCCCAATCAGCCCCAGCATTTT.

For the CDR3, the DNA is TGTGCCAGCAGCGTAGACAGCGGGGGGCTCAATGAGCAGTTCTTC. It yields the protein CASSVDSGGLNEQFF. The rearrangement links TRBV9 to TRBJ2-1; 9 bases map to TRBD2. Germline loops: CDR1 SGDLS, CDR2 YYNGEE. This CDR3 region has 15 residues. The trim removed 0 bases at V and 6 bases at J, leaving 4 bases unmatched.

The gene calls are TRBV7-9 and TRBJ2-1; D not resolved. With 1 base removed from V and 9 bases from J, the gap between germline ends came to 10 bases. The CDR3 is 13 amino acids. CDR1 is SEHNR, CDR2 FQNEAQ, per germline (reference sequence). CDR3 sequence reads: CASSLGSAGEQFF. CDR3 sequence (DNA): TGTGCCAGCAGCTTAGGGTCTGCCGGTGAGCAGTTCTTC.

J is TRBJ1-1 and V is TRBV5-5; D might be TRBD1 (6 bases). Deletions cut 2 bases from V and 5 bases from J, with 19 bases between. In germline, CDR1 is SGHKS, CDR2 YYEKEE (reference sequence). The CDR3 runs 16 residues. CDR3 sequence: CASSLTGIEGGTEAFF. The CDR3 nucleotides read TGTGCCAGCAGCTTAACCGGGATCGAAGGGGGGACTGAAGCTTTCTTT.